The present entry profiles one T cell receptor (beta chain) with its context. Its specificity is not known. The protocol was immunoSEQ multiplex PCR, while the TCRdb copy is restricted to in-frame clones and leaves out a portion. The sample lists about 180,000 clones, around 85% occurring once. This CDR3 spans 12 amino acids. The V gene's germline CDR1 is SGHAT and CDR2 FQNNGV. The germline V and J ends were trimmed by 2 bases and 4 bases, with 2 bases remaining between them. The donors were members of the validation cohort, which comprised 120 subjects and was separate from the first cohort of fewer than 700 subjects. The data originate from a study of cytomegalovirus exposure and HLA in healthy donors. Study-wide results and caveats: It was reportedly the case that the classifier diagnosed cytomegalovirus status with high specificity and sensitivity.

The chain couples TRBV11-2 to TRBJ2-2; D not certain. The sequence was collected from a man between 18 and 35 years old in good health and CMV-seropositive. The sample comprised PBMCs. CDR3 sequence reads: CASSLLTGELFF. The CDR3 DNA is TGTGCCAGCAGCTTACTCACCGGGGAGCTGTTTTTT.